The rows below give T cell receptor beta chains drawn from one sample of a study of CD8+ T cells in alopecia areata. Here immunoSEQ multiplex PCR was the method, and the copy in TCRdb shows in-frame clones only, minus some. This sample has 150,000 to 160,000 clones, with 45% to 60% found just once. The specimen comprised CD8+ T cells sorted from blood, sampled at week 0. The receptors originated from a human donor with alopecia areata. The conserved cysteine and the conserved F or W are not part of the CDR3 here. Fields, in order: D gene, J gene, V gene, CDR3 protein. D genes are given only for firm matches.

>TRBD1|TRBJ1-2|TRBV4-3
ASSQDRDRTHYGYT
>.|TRBJ1-1|TRBV29-1
SVESTRNTEAF
>.|TRBJ2-2|TRBV29-1
SVEGSTGELF
>TRBD2|TRBJ2-7|TRBV9
ASSASGTDYEQY
>TRBD1|TRBJ1-2|TRBV13
ASSPFAGTGDRRRYGYT
>.|TRBJ1-4|TRBV2
ASSEGVGEKLF
>TRBD1|TRBJ1-1|TRBV11-2
ASSPRQGRLTEAF
>.|TRBJ1-1|TRBV13
ASVEGKKAEAF
>.|TRBJ2-1|TRBV30
AWSVRNEQF
>.|TRBJ1-5|TRBV7-9
ASSFADDDQPQH
>.|TRBJ1-2|TRBV29-1
SDRDSSGYGYT
>.|TRBJ1-1|TRBV7-2
ASSYWGNGNTEAF
>.|TRBJ2-3|TRBV30
AWSDGTHTDTQY
>.|TRBJ1-2|TRBV7-9
ASDVGGT
>.|TRBJ1-6|TRBV5-6
ASSPSGQGNSPLH
>.|TRBJ1-5|TRBV10-3
AISEEGRQPQH
>.|TRBJ2-7|TRBV15
ATSPSGRTYEQY
>TRBD1|TRBJ1-5|TRBV30
AWASGSPGGRQPQH
>TRBD2|TRBJ2-3|TRBV2
ASRPPSGLTTDTQY
>.|TRBJ2-1|TRBV4-2
ASSQEWGAYNSDEQF
>TRBD2|TRBJ2-7|TRBV11-2
ASSLGSGDYEQY
>.|TRBJ1-4|TRBV11-2
ASSSGGEKLF
>TRBD2|TRBJ2-2|TRBV29-1
SVELGLAGGTGELF
>.|TRBJ2-7|TRBV7-6
ASSFTAVDYEQY
>TRBD1|TRBJ2-1|TRBV7-9
ASSPRTGHYEQF
>TRBD1|TRBJ1-4|TRBV5-4
ASSLTYGQEANEKLF
>.|TRBJ1-1|TRBV13
ASSPGGGNTEAF
>.|TRBJ2-1|TRBV30
AWRRGGARDEQF
>TRBD1|TRBJ1-6|TRBV9
ASSVRGQGYSPLH
>TRBD1|TRBJ2-7|TRBV4-3
ASSLDRTGSYEQY
>.|TRBJ2-4|TRBV5-6
ASSLHPSNENIQY
>.|TRBJ2-5|TRBV4-3
ASSQDRGTEETQY
>TRBD1|TRBJ2-7|TRBV7-6
ASSYGTGDSYEQY
>.|TRBJ1-2|TRBV15
ATSRGGEFYGYT
>.|TRBJ2-2|TRBV4-1
ASSHRQAGELF
>TRBD2|TRBJ2-3|TRBV2
ASSLGLATDTQY
>.|TRBJ1-1|TRBV7-8
ASSLARGTIRTEAF
>.|TRBJ2-5|TRBV6-6
ASSYSTEGAGETQY
>TRBD1|TRBJ1-2|TRBV9
ASSATGVT
>TRBD1|TRBJ1-2|TRBV2
ASSEAPGTGGGYT
>.|TRBJ2-1|TRBV29-1
SGLYGGEQF
>TRBD2|TRBJ2-7|TRBV30
AWMTSGNYEQY
>TRBD1|TRBJ2-7|TRBV7-2
ASSFGQVHEQY
>.|TRBJ2-3|TRBV29-1
SVDLTDTQY
>.|TRBJ2-2|TRBV6-5
ASSKAETGELF